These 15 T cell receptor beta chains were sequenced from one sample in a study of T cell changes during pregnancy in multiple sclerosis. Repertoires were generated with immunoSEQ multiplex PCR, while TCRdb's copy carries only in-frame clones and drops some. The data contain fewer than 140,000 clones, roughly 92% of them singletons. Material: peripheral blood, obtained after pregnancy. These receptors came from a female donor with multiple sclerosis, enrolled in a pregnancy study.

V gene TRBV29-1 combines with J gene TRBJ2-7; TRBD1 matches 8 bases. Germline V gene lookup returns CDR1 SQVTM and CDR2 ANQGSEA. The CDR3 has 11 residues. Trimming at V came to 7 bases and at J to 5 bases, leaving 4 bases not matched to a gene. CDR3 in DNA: TGCAGCGGGGGACAGGCCCACGAGCAGTACTTC. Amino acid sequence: CSGGQAHEQYF.

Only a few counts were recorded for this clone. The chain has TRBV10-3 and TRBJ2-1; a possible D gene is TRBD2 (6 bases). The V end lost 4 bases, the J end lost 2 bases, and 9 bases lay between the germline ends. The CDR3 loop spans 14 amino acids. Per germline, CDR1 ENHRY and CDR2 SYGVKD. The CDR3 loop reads CAISAGVAYNEQFF. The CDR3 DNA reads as TGTGCCATCAGTGCGGGAGTAGCCTACAATGAGCAGTTCTTC.

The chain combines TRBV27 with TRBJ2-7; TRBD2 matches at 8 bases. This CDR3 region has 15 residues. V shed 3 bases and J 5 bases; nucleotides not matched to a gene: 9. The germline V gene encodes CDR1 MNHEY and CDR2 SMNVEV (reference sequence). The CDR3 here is CASSLGGRTPDEQYF. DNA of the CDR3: TGTGCCAGCAGTTTGGGCGGGAGGACGCCCGACGAGCAGTACTTC.

In DNA form, the CDR3 reads TGTGCCAGCAACGAACACCGAAACACTGAAGCTTTCTTT. Amino acid sequence: CASNEHRNTEAFF. The rearrangement joins TRBV4-2 to TRBJ1-1; D is unresolved. The CDR3 extends over 13 amino acids. Germline V lookup: CDR1 LGHNA, CDR2 YNFKEQ. Trimming removed 7 bases at V and 2 bases at J, with 11 bases between.

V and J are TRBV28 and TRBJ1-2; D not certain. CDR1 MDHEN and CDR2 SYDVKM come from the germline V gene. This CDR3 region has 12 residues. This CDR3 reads CGAARANYGYTF. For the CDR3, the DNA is TGTGGGGCAGCCCGAGCTAACTATGGCTACACCTTC.

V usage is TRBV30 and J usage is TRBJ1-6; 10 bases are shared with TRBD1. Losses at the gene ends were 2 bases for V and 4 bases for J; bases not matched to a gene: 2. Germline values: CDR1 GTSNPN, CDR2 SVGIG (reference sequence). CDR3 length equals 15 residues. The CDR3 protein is CAWSQDRGYNSPLHF. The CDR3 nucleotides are TGTGCCTGGAGTCAGGACAGGGGGTATAATTCACCCCTCCACTTT. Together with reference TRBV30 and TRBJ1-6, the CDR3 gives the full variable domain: SQTIHQWPATLVQPVGSPLSLECTVEGTSNPNLYWYRQAAGRGLQLLFYSVGIGQISSEVPQNLSASRPQDRQFILSSKKLLLSDSGFYLCAWSQDRGYNSPLHFGNGTRLTVT.

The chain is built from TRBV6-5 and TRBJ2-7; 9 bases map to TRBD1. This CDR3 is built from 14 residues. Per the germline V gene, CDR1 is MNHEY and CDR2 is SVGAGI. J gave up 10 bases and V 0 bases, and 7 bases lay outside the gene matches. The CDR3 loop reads CASSYSRGQGFQYF. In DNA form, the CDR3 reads TGTGCCAGCAGTTACTCGAGGGGACAGGGCTTCCAGTACTTC.

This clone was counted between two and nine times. CDR3 coding DNA: TGCGCCAGCAGCTCAACCGGGACAGGGGAAACTGAAGCTTTCTTT. Amino acids: CASSSTGTGETEAFF. The J gene is TRBJ1-1, the V gene TRBV5-1; 10 bases align to TRBD1. The CDR3 runs to 15 residues. The germline CDR1 and CDR2 sequences are SGHRS and YFSETQ. The V gene end was trimmed by 3 bases and the J gene end by 5 bases; junction bases not matched to a gene: 7.

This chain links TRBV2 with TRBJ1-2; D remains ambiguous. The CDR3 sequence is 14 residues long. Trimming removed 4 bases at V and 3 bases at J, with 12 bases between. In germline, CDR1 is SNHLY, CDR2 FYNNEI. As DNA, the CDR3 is TGTGCCAGCAGTGGAGGTGGTACGTACTATGGCTACACCTTC. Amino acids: CASSGGGTYYGYTF.

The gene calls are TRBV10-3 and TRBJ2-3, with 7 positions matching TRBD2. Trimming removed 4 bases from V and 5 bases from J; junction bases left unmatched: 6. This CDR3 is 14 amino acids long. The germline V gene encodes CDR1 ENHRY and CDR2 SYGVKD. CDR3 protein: CAISGGGKGDTQYF. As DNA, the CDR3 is TGTGCCATCAGTGGGGGGGGGAAAGGAGATACGCAGTATTTT.

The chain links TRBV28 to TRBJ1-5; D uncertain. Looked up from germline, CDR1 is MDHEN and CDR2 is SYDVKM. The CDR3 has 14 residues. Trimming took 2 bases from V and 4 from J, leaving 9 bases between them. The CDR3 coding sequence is TGTGCCAGCAGTTTAGAGTATTCAAATCAGCCCCAGCATTTT. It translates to CASSLEYSNQPQHF.

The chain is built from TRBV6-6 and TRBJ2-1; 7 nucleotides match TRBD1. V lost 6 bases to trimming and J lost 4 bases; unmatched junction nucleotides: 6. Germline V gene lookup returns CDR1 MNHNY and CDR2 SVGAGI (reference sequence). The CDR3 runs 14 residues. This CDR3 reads CASSPRGQYNEQFF. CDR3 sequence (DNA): TGTGCCAGCAGCCCAAGGGGGCAGTACAATGAGCAGTTCTTC.

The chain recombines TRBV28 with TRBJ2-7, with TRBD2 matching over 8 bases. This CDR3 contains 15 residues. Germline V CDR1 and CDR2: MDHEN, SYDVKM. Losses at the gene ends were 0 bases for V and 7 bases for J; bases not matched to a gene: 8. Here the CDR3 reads CASSLWREVSQEQYF. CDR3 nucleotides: TGTGCCAGCAGTTTATGGCGGGAGGTATCGCAAGAGCAGTACTTC.

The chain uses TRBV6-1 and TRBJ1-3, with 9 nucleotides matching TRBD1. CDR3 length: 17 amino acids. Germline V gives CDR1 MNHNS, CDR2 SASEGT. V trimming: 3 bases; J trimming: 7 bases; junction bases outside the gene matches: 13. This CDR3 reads CASSDRPGQGKENTIYF. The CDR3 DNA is TGTGCCAGCAGTGACCGTCCGGGACAGGGAAAGGAGAACACCATATATTTT.

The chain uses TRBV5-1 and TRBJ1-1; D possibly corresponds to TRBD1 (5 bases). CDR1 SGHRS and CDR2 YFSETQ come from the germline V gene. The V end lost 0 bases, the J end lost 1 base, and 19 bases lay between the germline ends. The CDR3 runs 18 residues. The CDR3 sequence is CASSLAGGGGTSNTEAFF. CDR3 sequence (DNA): TGCGCCAGCAGCTTGGCCGGCGGGGGGGGAACTTCGAACACTGAAGCTTTCTTT.